The rows below give T cell receptor beta chains drawn from one sample of a study of blood T cell repertoires in COVID-19. The protocol was immunoSEQ multiplex PCR, while the TCRdb copy is restricted to in-frame clones and leaves out a portion. The data hold 350,000 or so clones, with around 83% observed a single time. Sequencing was performed on peripheral blood. The receptor source for this set is a man aged 25-45 years with active or convalescent COVID-19. The CDR3 runs from the conserved cysteine through the conserved F or W. A D gene is named only where the DNA matches it firmly. Expanded clones get a size class; other rows say once, few or many, or leave the size out.

V gene: TRBV4-1
J gene: TRBJ1-1
clone size: few
D gene: TRBD1
CDR3 protein: CASSHLTRTGTRSEAFF
CDR3 DNA: TGCGCCAGCAGCCACTTGACGAGGACAGGAACTCGGTCTGAAGCTTTCTTT

V gene: TRBV3-1/TRBV3-2
J gene: TRBJ2-7
clone size: .
D gene: .
CDR3 protein: CASSQDMLVLEQYF
CDR3 DNA: TGTGCCAGCAGCCAAGATATGCTAGTTCTCGAGCAGTACTTC

V gene: TRBV6-5
J gene: TRBJ2-5
clone size: few
D gene: .
CDR3 protein: CASSYQGLETQYF
CDR3 DNA: TGTGCCAGCAGTTACCAGGGATTGGAGACCCAGTACTTC

V gene: TRBV9
J gene: TRBJ1-6
clone size: few
D gene: .
CDR3 protein: CASSVGGRYNSPLHF
CDR3 DNA: TGTGCCAGCAGCGTAGGAGGCCGGTATAATTCACCCCTCCACTTT

V gene: TRBV28
J gene: TRBJ2-6
clone size: .
D gene: .
CDR3 protein: CASSDSDGANVLTF
CDR3 DNA: TGTGCCAGCAGTGACAGCGATGGGGCCAACGTCCTGACTTTC

V gene: TRBV4-3
J gene: TRBJ1-1
clone size: .
D gene: .
CDR3 protein: CASSKKRGNTEAFF
CDR3 DNA: TGCGCCAGCAGCAAAAAGAGAGGGAACACTGAAGCTTTCTTT

V gene: TRBV7-9
J gene: TRBJ1-1
clone size: .
D gene: .
CDR3 protein: CASSPGGRIAFF
CDR3 DNA: TGTGCCAGCAGCCCCGGGGGGCGAATAGCTTTCTTT

V gene: TRBV7-3
J gene: TRBJ1-2
clone size: .
D gene: TRBD1
CDR3 protein: CASSLESGQGAKGYTF
CDR3 DNA: TGTGCCAGCAGCTTAGAATCGGGACAGGGGGCGAAGGGCTACACCTTC

V gene: TRBV29-1
J gene: TRBJ2-7
clone size: .
D gene: .
CDR3 protein: CSARGPYEQYF
CDR3 DNA: TGCAGCGCGCGTGGGCCCTACGAGCAGTACTTC

V gene: TRBV6-6
J gene: TRBJ2-7
clone size: .
D gene: TRBD1
CDR3 protein: CASSTGDRGIDEQYF
CDR3 DNA: TGTGCCAGCAGTACCGGGGACAGGGGGATCGACGAGCAGTACTTC

V gene: TRBV6-5
J gene: TRBJ1-6
clone size: .
D gene: .
CDR3 protein: CASTDQGIVNSPLHF
CDR3 DNA: TGTGCCAGCACCGACCAGGGCATAGTAAATTCACCCCTCCACTTT

V gene: TRBV5-4
J gene: TRBJ1-3
clone size: .
D gene: .
CDR3 protein: CASSLGTAASGNTIYF
CDR3 DNA: TGTGCCAGCAGCTTAGGGACTGCAGCCTCTGGAAACACCATATATTTT

V gene: TRBV28
J gene: TRBJ2-3
clone size: .
D gene: TRBD2
CDR3 protein: CASTAAGVPPLHF
CDR3 DNA: TGTGCCAGCACTGCAGCGGGAGTCCCTCCGCTCCATTTT

V gene: TRBV7-2
J gene: TRBJ2-1
clone size: .
D gene: TRBD2
CDR3 protein: CASSLAPPLAVGNEQFF
CDR3 DNA: TGTGCCAGCAGCTTAGCCCCGCCCCTAGCGGTCGGGAATGAGCAGTTCTTC

V gene: TRBV19
J gene: TRBJ1-1
clone size: .
D gene: TRBD1
CDR3 protein: CASSEWDRPNTEAFF
CDR3 DNA: TGTGCCAGTAGTGAATGGGACAGGCCGAACACTGAAGCTTTCTTT

V gene: TRBV4-1
J gene: TRBJ1-3
clone size: few
D gene: .
CDR3 protein: CASSQTGSSGNTIYF
CDR3 DNA: TGCGCCAGCAGCCAAACAGGGTCCTCTGGAAACACCATATATTTT

V gene: TRBV7-8
J gene: TRBJ1-5
clone size: .
D gene: .
CDR3 protein: CASSSWGDGSNQPQHF
CDR3 DNA: TGTGCCAGCAGCTCCTGGGGGGACGGTAGCAATCAGCCCCAGCATTTT

V gene: TRBV23-1
J gene: TRBJ1-5
clone size: .
D gene: .
CDR3 protein: CASSQSGGGGLDQPQHF
CDR3 DNA: TGCGCCAGCAGTCAATCCGGGGGCGGGGGACTAGATCAGCCCCAGCATTTT

V gene: TRBV9
J gene: TRBJ2-1
clone size: few
D gene: .
CDR3 protein: CASSTGWDEQFF
CDR3 DNA: TGTGCCAGCAGTACAGGGTGGGATGAGCAGTTCTTC

V gene: TRBV7-8
J gene: TRBJ2-5
clone size: .
D gene: TRBD2
CDR3 protein: CASSFSGRPETQYF
CDR3 DNA: TGTGCCAGCAGCTTTAGCGGGAGGCCGGAGACCCAGTACTTC